This T cell receptor beta chain was captured in a study of CD4 T cells in relation to SARS-CoV-2 and coronaviruses. About the study: PBMCs were cultured with antigen for roughly nine days before TCR beta sequencing. Points from the study as a whole: The assay detects memory recall responses, not culture-primed primary responses.

Fewer than 1.2 x 10^5 naive or memory CD4+ cells were cultured with CEF peptides for approximately 10 days. Clones were read by immunoSEQ multiplex PCR, and TCRdb kept only the in-frame ones, dropping some. The sample has about 35,000 clones; 77% are singletons. Germline V gives CDR1 LNHDA, CDR2 SQIVND (reference sequence). The CDR3 is 15 amino acids. Trimming took 8 bases from V and 1 from J; bases not matched to a gene: 8. As concerns this clone: The antigen is unknown.

This sequence joins TRBV19 and TRBJ1-5, with 7 bases fitting TRBD1. The TCR sequence derives from an adult with COVID-19. The sequencing input was memory CD4+ T cells from PBMCs, cultured in vitro. DNA of the CDR3: TGTGCCAGTGACTACAGGGGAAGGAGCAATCAGCCCCAGCATTTT. Translated, it gives CASDYRGRSNQPQHF.